Shown below are 25 T cell receptor beta chains from a single sample sequenced in a study of shared clonotypes between healthy human individuals. CD45RO-negative cells were positively selected for CCR7, leaving out terminally differentiated effector memory CD45RA+ cells. TCRdb's table, derived via immunoSEQ multiplex PCR, lists solely in-frame clones and lacks some. The sample holds more than 2 million clones, roughly 93% seen once. The sample consisted of naive CD8+ T cells from PBMCs. These receptor sequences come from a man between 18 and 29 years old in good health. Some clones in this sample may be carry-over from other donors' samples.

The sample holds one count of this clone. This sequence joins TRBV27 and TRBJ2-7; D perhaps matches TRBD1 (6 bases). V shed 5 bases and J shed 2 bases, with 19 bases lying between them. The CDR3 runs 16 residues. Germline V gene data show CDR1 as MNHEY and CDR2 as SMNVEV (reference sequence). The CDR3 region is CASSPSLGQNTYEQYF. The DNA for the CDR3 is TGTGCCAGCAGTCCCTCCCTTGGACAGAACACCTACGAGCAGTACTTC.

The V and J genes are TRBV7-9 and TRBJ2-5, with D hard to call. The CDR3 contains 12 residues. Germline V lookup: CDR1 SEHNR, CDR2 FQNEAQ (reference sequence). The germline V and J ends were trimmed by 7 bases and 2 bases, with 8 bases remaining between them. This CDR3 is CASKASQETQYF. CDR3 nucleotide sequence: TGTGCCAGCAAGGCGTCTCAAGAGACCCAGTACTTC. Based on the CDR3 plus reference TRBV7-9 and TRBJ2-5, the full variable domain is DTGVSQNPRHKITKRGQNVTFRCDPISEHNRLYWYRQTLGQGPEFLTYFQNEAQLEKSRLLSDRFSAERPKGSFSTLEIQRTEQGDSAMYLCASKASQETQYFGPGTRLLVL.

This clone was seen once. The chain combines TRBV11-2 with TRBJ1-2; D call uncertain. The CDR3 totals 11 residues. V was cut by 11 bases and J by 8 bases, with 15 bases left in between. Germline values: CDR1 SGHAT, CDR2 FQNNGV. The CDR3 sequence is CAAQAEGGYTF. In DNA form, the CDR3 reads TGTGCCGCCCAAGCCGAAGGGGGCTACACCTTC.

The count of this clone is one. The rearrangement links TRBV14 to TRBJ2-1; 10 nucleotides line up with TRBD2. The CDR3 has 15 residues. Germline CDR1 reads SGHDN; CDR2 reads FVKESK. Trimming took 1 base from V and 5 from J; bases not matched to a gene: 2. In nucleotides, the CDR3 is TGTGCCAGCAGCCAAGGACTAGCGGGTCACAATGAGCAGTTCTTC. Translated, it gives CASSQGLAGHNEQFF.

The V and J genes are TRBV18 and TRBJ2-1; either TRBD1 or TRBD2 may fit D (6 bases each). Germline lookup yields CDR1 KGHSH and CDR2 LQKENI. V lost 6 bases to trimming and J lost 8 bases, with 14 bases between them. The CDR3 is 13 amino acids. CDR3 sequence reads: CASSLGQRDEQFF. CDR3 nucleotide sequence: TGTGCCAGCTCGCTCGGACAGCGGGATGAGCAGTTCTTC.

This chain's CDR3 is CASSFVQGPGELFF. CDR3 DNA sequence: TGTGCCAGCAGCTTTGTACAGGGCCCCGGGGAGCTGTTTTTT. J is TRBJ2-2 and V is TRBV7-9; D may be TRBD1 (6 bases). CDR3 length: 14 amino acids. Germline V gene sequence: CDR1 SEHNR, CDR2 FQNEAQ (reference sequence). Trimming took off 3 bases at V and 6 bases at J, with 11 bases between the two ends.

V and J are TRBV7-9 and TRBJ2-3; 7 positions match TRBD2. CDR1 is SEHNR and CDR2 is FQNEAQ in the germline V gene (reference sequence). The CDR3 is 15 amino acids. With 0 bases clipped from V and 3 bases from J, the junction kept 3 bases outside the gene matches. The CDR3 DNA follows: TGTGCCAGCAGCTTAGCGGTGGGAGGGACAGATACGCAGTATTTT. It codes for CASSLAVGGTDTQYF.

The chain employs TRBV5-4 and TRBJ2-1, with D uncertain. Trimming took 4 bases from V and 8 from J, leaving 16 bases between them. Germline loops: CDR1 SGHNT, CDR2 YYREEE (reference sequence). The CDR3 covers 14 residues. Written as DNA, the CDR3 is TGTGCCAGCAGCGCCATAGTCTCTCGCGATGAGCAGTTCTTC. Residues: CASSAIVSRDEQFF.

A note on this clone: The sample holds other DNA sequences that translate to the same CDR3. The chain couples TRBV9 to TRBJ2-2, with D tentatively TRBD1 or TRBD2 (5 bases each). CDR1 and CDR2 from the germline V gene are SGDLS and YYNGEE. This CDR3 region has 11 residues. The V and J ends lost 7 bases and 6 bases respectively, with 7 bases between them. DNA of the CDR3: TGTGCCAGCCGAGGGGCCGGGGAGCTGTTTTTT. As protein: CASRGAGELFF.

The rearrangement joins TRBV5-4 to TRBJ2-4; D might be TRBD1 (6 bases). Germline V lookup: CDR1 SGHNT, CDR2 YYREEE (reference sequence). V was clipped by 1 base and J by 8 bases, with 16 bases between them. This CDR3 comprises 15 residues. This CDR3 is CASSLSWDTGDIQYF. DNA of the CDR3: TGTGCCAGCAGCTTGTCGTGGGACACAGGAGACATTCAGTACTTC.

The chain employs TRBV27 and TRBJ2-7, with 9 bases that match TRBD2. In germline, CDR1 is MNHEY, CDR2 SMNVEV (reference sequence). V gave up 3 bases and J gave up 4 bases; unmatched junction bases: 13. This CDR3 comprises 17 residues. The CDR3 nucleotides read TGTGCCAGCAGTTTGTCCGGCGAGCGGGAGGTTAGGTACGAGCAGTACTTC. The encoded protein is CASSLSGEREVRYEQYF.

J is TRBJ2-7 and V is TRBV28, with D tentatively TRBD2 (6 bases). Germline loops: CDR1 MDHEN, CDR2 SYDVKM. The CDR3 loop spans 19 amino acids. Trimming left V 4 bases short and J 5 bases short, with 30 bases between. The CDR3 nucleotides read TGTGCCAGCAGTTCCCCTTTAGTCCGGGAGAATCCCCAAGGAGACGAGCAGTACTTC. It codes for CASSSPLVRENPQGDEQYF. Full variable domain (outside the CDR3, taken from reference TRBV28 and TRBJ2-7): DVKVTQSSRYLVKRTGEKVFLECVQDMDHENMFWYRQDPGLGLRLIYFSYDVKMKEKGDIPEGYSVSREKKERFSLILESASTNQTSMYLCASSSPLVRENPQGDEQYFGPGTRLTVT.

This chain joins TRBV9 and TRBJ2-1, with TRBD2 identical over 8 bases. Germline CDR1 SGDLS, CDR2 YYNGEE. V was pared by 4 bases and J by 5 bases, with 8 bases of the junction left unmatched. The CDR3 length is 15 residues. The CDR3 spells CASSPSGSLNNEQFF. The CDR3 bases are TGTGCCAGCAGCCCAAGCGGGAGCCTGAACAATGAGCAGTTCTTC.

The rearrangement joins TRBV4-3 to TRBJ1-1; a weak D match, TRBD1 (6 bases). Trimming shortened V by 1 base and J by 6 bases, and 12 bases separated the two germline ends. The CDR3 consists of 14 residues. The germline V gene encodes CDR1 LGHNA and CDR2 YSLEER. Here the CDR3 reads CASSQGGGGPEAFF. Here the CDR3 DNA reads TGCGCCAGCAGCCAAGGAGGGGGGGGACCTGAAGCTTTCTTT.

In its sample, this clone was seen a few times. Other nucleotide sequences in the sample specify the same CDR3. The rearrangement links TRBV4-3 to TRBJ2-7, with 9 bases identical to TRBD2. Germline V gene sequence: CDR1 LGHNA, CDR2 YSLEER. CDR3 length equals 15 residues. J was trimmed by 2 bases and V by 3 bases; bases with no gene match: 5. CDR3 in amino acids: CASSQASGAPYEQYF. As DNA, the CDR3 is TGCGCCAGCAGCCAGGCTAGCGGGGCTCCCTACGAGCAGTACTTC.

The CDR3 region has the DNA TGTGCCAGCAGCTTCATCAGCACTGAAGCTTTCTTT. It translates to CASSFISTEAFF. The V and J genes are TRBV5-6 and TRBJ1-1; D remains ambiguous. CDR1 is SGHDT, CDR2 YYEEEE, per germline. The CDR3 contains 12 residues. Trimming pared 2 bases from V and 4 bases from J, leaving 6 bases between.

This chain joins TRBV6-1 and TRBJ1-2; tentative D call: TRBD1 (6 bases). This CDR3 spans 14 amino acids. Germline-derived CDR1 and CDR2 are MNHNS and SASEGT. V shed 6 bases and J shed 0 bases, with 11 bases lying between them. The chain's CDR3 is CASSPTGSNYGYTF. The CDR3 bases are TGTGCCAGCAGCCCGACAGGTTCTAACTATGGCTACACCTTC.

This chain joins TRBV5-8 and TRBJ1-3; a possible D gene is TRBD1 (6 bases). Germline V CDR1 and CDR2: SGHTS, YDEGEE. The length of the CDR3 is 17 residues. The V end lost 4 bases, the J end lost 0 bases, and 17 bases lay between the germline ends. CDR3 DNA sequence: TGTGCCAGCAGCCCGGGGGGGGCCCCCCACTCTGGAAACACCATATATTTT. Its protein product is CASSPGGAPHSGNTIYF.

The J gene is TRBJ1-1, the V gene TRBV28, with no clear D. CDR1 and CDR2 from the germline V gene are MDHEN and SYDVKM. This CDR3 has 13 amino acids. The V end lost 5 bases, the J end lost 0 bases, and 7 bases lay between the germline ends. The CDR3 DNA sequence: TGTGCCAGCAGTCAAACTCTGAACACTGAAGCTTTCTTT. This sequence encodes CASSQTLNTEAFF.

V is TRBV19 and J is TRBJ2-7; 7 nucleotides agree with TRBD1. Germline CDR1 is LNHDA and CDR2 is SQIVND (reference sequence). The CDR3 has 16 residues. After removal of 4 bases from V and 2 bases from J, the junction contained 11 bases not matched to a gene. This CDR3 reads CASSNGQAYSTYEQYF. The CDR3 DNA sequence: TGTGCCAGTAGTAATGGACAGGCGTACTCAACCTACGAGCAGTACTTC.

The rearrangement links TRBV14 to TRBJ2-5; TRBD2 agrees at 7 bases. The J segment lost 2 bases and the V segment lost 1 base, leaving 13 bases of the junction unmatched. Germline loops: CDR1 SGHDN, CDR2 FVKESK. The CDR3 sequence is 18 residues long. The CDR3 spells CASSQGGPWGGMQETQYF. The CDR3 DNA is TGTGCCAGCAGCCAAGGAGGGCCGTGGGGAGGGATGCAAGAGACCCAGTACTTC.

This sequence joins TRBV30 and TRBJ2-7; maybe TRBD1 (6 bases). Looked up from germline, CDR1 is GTSNPN and CDR2 is SVGIG (reference sequence). This CDR3 is built from 14 residues. Trimming removed 3 bases at V and 7 bases at J, with 19 bases between. CDR3 amino acids: CAWRRRPGVGEQYF. The CDR3 bases are TGTGCCTGGAGGCGCCGTCCAGGGGTGGGTGAGCAGTACTTC. The entire variable domain, with the rest obtained from reference TRBV30 and TRBJ2-7, is as follows: SQTIHQWPATLVQPVGSPLSLECTVEGTSNPNLYWYRQAAGRGLQLLFYSVGIGQISSEVPQNLSASRPQDRQFILSSKKLLLSDSGFYLCAWRRRPGVGEQYFGPGTRLTVT.

The rearrangement links TRBV27 to TRBJ2-3; no firm D call. This CDR3 is built from 15 residues. V was trimmed by 6 bases and J by 4 bases, leaving 17 bases between them. Germline V CDR1 and CDR2: MNHEY, SMNVEV (reference sequence). The chain's CDR3 is CASSPRLKGADTQYF. The CDR3 bases are TGTGCCAGCAGCCCCCGATTGAAGGGTGCAGATACGCAGTATTTT.

This chain uses TRBV14 with TRBJ2-1; TRBD2 aligns across 10 bases. The trim removed 4 bases at V and 8 bases at J, leaving 8 bases unmatched. Germline CDR1 and CDR2: SGHDN and FVKESK. The CDR3 has 15 residues. CDR3 sequence reads: CASSPNLLAGYEQFF. The CDR3 region has the DNA TGTGCCAGCAGCCCGAATCTACTAGCGGGATATGAGCAGTTCTTC.

The chain is built from TRBV6-6 and TRBJ2-7; D ambiguous. V shed 5 bases and J shed 7 bases, with 9 bases lying between them. The germline CDR1 and CDR2 sequences are MNHNY and SVGAGI (reference sequence). This CDR3 region has 11 residues. The chain's CDR3 is CASSPSTEQYF. The CDR3 DNA reads as TGTGCCAGCAGTCCGTCTACTGAGCAGTACTTC.